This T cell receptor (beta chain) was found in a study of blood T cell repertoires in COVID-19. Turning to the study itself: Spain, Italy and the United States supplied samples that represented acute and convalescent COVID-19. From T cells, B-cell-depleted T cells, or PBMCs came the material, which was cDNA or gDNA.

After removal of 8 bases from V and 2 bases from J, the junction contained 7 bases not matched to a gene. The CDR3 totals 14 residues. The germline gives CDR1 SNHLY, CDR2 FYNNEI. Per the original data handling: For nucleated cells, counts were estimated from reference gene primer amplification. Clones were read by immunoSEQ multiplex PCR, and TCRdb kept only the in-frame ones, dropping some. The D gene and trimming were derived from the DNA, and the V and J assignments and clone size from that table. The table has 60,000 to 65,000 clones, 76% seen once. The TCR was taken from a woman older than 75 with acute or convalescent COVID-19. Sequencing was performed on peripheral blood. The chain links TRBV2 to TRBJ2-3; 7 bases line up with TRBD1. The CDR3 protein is CASLRTGNTDTQYF. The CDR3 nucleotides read TGTGCCAGCCTGAGGACAGGCAACACAGATACGCAGTATTTT.